This T cell receptor beta chain appears in the sequencing data of a study of regulatory T cells in long-lasting Graves disease. V was clipped by 6 bases and J by 3 bases, with 3 bases between them. CDR1 and CDR2 (germline): MNHEY, SMNVEV (reference sequence). There are 11 residues in the CDR3. This clonotype was counted many times. Stated time point: newly diagnosed GD, antithyroid drugs for less than 3 months. Construction of the TCR library relied on RNA isolated from PBMCs. Building the TCR beta libraries relied on iRepertoire HTBI primers, and CDR3 regions underwent Arm-PCR. TCRdb reanalysed the multiplex PCR reads using MiXCR and keeps one entry per CDR3 protein. The sample records 540,000 or so distinct CDR3 sequences, about 14% being singletons. The same data also went into a second study, on T cells in Graves' hyperthyroidism and ophthalmopathy.

The V call is TRBV27, the J call TRBJ1-5; D unclear. The TCR was taken from a man younger than 45 with Graves disease. The source material was peripheral blood mononuclear cells (PBMCs), sampled at new diagnosis, from a patient treated with antithyroid drugs. This CDR3 reads CASSANQPQHF. For the CDR3, the DNA is TGTGCCAGCAGCGCCAATCAGCCCCAGCATTTT.